This TCR beta chain came from a study of T cell repertoires in cytomegalovirus infection (dated by TCRdb to between 2017 and 2020). About the study as a whole: The HLA type of each donor mattered for the analysis, because public TCR beta signatures pointed to carriage of CMV infection along with the matching HLA type.

Results and caveats for the whole study, not just this receptor: The ex vivo response was dominated by HLA-C-restricted CMV-specific TCR beta clonotypes, which also provided the single most frequent clonotype in two of eight donors. Carriers of CMV infection plus the relevant HLA type were discriminated by the cumulative frequency of public TCR beta family members in the study cohort and in an independent roughly 370-donor cohort.

This clonotype came up a few times. There is no known antigen for this receptor. Per-base quality was not reported, and no clone a single base away is much larger than it. The sequencer listed for this sample is Illumina HiSeq 1500. In-frame beta chains were kept once TCRdb had trimmed the public reads at Q25 with fastp and called clones with MiXCR. Each record represents a unique CDR3 protein, reported with the most common genes and DNA among its rows. A total of about 740,000 distinct CDR3 sequences appear in this sample, 35% to 40% of them only once. The ten largest clonotypes hold roughly 2.8% of the sample. The germline V end is reduced by 2 bases and the J end by 6 bases; junction bases left unmatched: 8. Including cysteine and phenylalanine, the CDR3 has 16 amino acids. The entry retains the CDR3 DNA only, 48 bases that are in frame from base 1. Sequences SGHVS (CDR1) and FQNEAQ (CDR2) are obtained from the germline V gene.

Sequenced sample: PBMCs. The source is a human donor in good health (CMV status not recorded). Some clones in this sample may be carry-over from other donors' samples. The chain links TRBV7-8 with TRBJ2-1, with 9 bases in between that match TRBD2. The nucleotide sequence reads as follows: TGTGCCAGCAGCTTACGGGCTAGCGGGATGGTCAATGAGCAGTTCTTC. Its translation is CASSLRASGMVNEQFF.